This T cell receptor beta chain was recorded in a study of cytomegalovirus exposure and HLA in healthy donors. This CDR3 has 13 residues. CDR1 SQVTM and CDR2 ANQGSEA come from the germline V gene. V shed 5 bases, J shed 3 bases, and the junction held 5 bases outside the gene matches. The PCR had 60 Vbeta and 13 Jbeta primers. This table comes from immunoSEQ multiplex PCR, and its TCRdb copy is limited to in-frame clones, with some not included. Of 150,000 to 200,000 clones detected, over 70% appear once; the ten largest clones hold 3.1%. This TCR derives from a female donor in good health and CMV-seronegative. The specimen sequenced was PBMCs. The genes are TRBV29-1 and TRBJ2-7, with 9 bases identical to TRBD1. The CDR3 bases are TGCAGCGTTACCGGGACAGGGATCTACGAGCAGTACTTC. As protein: CSVTGTGIYEQYF.